This TCR beta chain was documented in a study of T cells in narcolepsy. Study details: Patients with NT1 or NT2 and healthy control donors were enrolled. Points from the study as a whole: Reportedly, autoreactive clonotypes were serially detected in patients' blood but not controls'. Same-patient CSF and blood CD4+ T cell clonotypes included HCRT-specific and TRIB2-specific autoreactive ones.

By share, this clone ranks as medium-sized (0.01 to 0.1%). Its antigen remains unidentified. This CDR3 is built from 15 residues. Trimming left V 1 base short and J 3 bases short, with 9 bases between. Germline CDR1 is SNHLY and CDR2 is FYNNEI. Clones were read by immunoSEQ multiplex PCR, and TCRdb kept only the in-frame ones, dropping some. The sample contains approximately 2,500 clones, roughly 25% of which appear only once. The V gene is TRBV2, the J gene TRBJ1-4; D is possibly TRBD1 (5 bases). Sequencing input: cultured CD4+ T cells from cerebrospinal fluid. This clonotype was obtained from a human donor with narcolepsy. CDR3 sequence: CASSEDRGANEKLFF. The DNA for the CDR3 is TGTGCCAGCAGTGAAGACAGAGGGGCTAATGAAAAACTGTTTTTT.